This TCR beta chain was sequenced for a study of T cells expressing NK-cell markers. The overall study: All TCR beta repertoires analysed originated from sorted CD3+CD56+NKG2C+, CD3+CD56+NKG2C- and CD3+CD56-NKG2C+ T cells. Findings and caveats of the study: These clonotypes also led the CD3+CD56-NKG2C+ fraction in a handful of donors. CD8+ T cells in six donors included dominant NKG2C+ clonotypes at roughly 1.0-7.5%. Specificity for HCMV among expanded NKG2C+ T cell clones was not established.

TCRdb reanalyzed the 5' RACE reads and collapses them to one entry per CDR3 protein, without DNA. The ten top clones account for 18%, within a sample of under 200,000 distinct CDR3 sequences. The CDR3 is 15 amino acids. The germline gives CDR1 ENHRY, CDR2 SYGVKD. In the case of this clonotype: The target antigen is unknown.

This TCR was recovered from a woman between 18 and 70 years old in good health. The chain recombines TRBV10-3 with TRBJ2-6; TCRdb indicates TRBD1, and absent DNA this call remains unverified. Source material: blood T cells: a sorted CD56 or NKG2C T cell subset, CD4+ or CD8+ T cells, or bulk PBMC T cells (not recorded which). CDR3 protein: CAITPGSAGANVLTF.